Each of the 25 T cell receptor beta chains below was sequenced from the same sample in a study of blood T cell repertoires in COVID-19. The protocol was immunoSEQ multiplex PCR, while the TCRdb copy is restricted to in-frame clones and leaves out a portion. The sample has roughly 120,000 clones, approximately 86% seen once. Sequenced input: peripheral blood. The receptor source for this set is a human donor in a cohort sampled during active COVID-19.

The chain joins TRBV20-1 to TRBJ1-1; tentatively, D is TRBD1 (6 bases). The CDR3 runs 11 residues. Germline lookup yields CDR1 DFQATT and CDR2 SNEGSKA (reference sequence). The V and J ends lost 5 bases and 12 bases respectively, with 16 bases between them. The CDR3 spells CSAVGDTGSFF. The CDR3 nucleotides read TGCAGTGCTGTGGGGGACACCGGGTCTTTCTTT.

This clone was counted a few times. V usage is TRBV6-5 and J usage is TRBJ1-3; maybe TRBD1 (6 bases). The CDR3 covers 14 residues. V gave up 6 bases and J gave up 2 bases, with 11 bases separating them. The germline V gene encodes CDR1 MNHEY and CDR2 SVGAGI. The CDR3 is CASSRTATGNTIYF. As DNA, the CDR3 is TGTGCCAGCAGCCGGACAGCTACTGGAAACACCATATATTTT.

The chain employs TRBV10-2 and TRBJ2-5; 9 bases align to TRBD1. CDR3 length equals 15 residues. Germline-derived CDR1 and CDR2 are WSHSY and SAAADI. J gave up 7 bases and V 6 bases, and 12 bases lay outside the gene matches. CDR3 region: CASSAGTGSVGTQYF. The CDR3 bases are TGCGCCAGCAGCGCCGGGACAGGGTCTGTCGGGACCCAGTACTTC.

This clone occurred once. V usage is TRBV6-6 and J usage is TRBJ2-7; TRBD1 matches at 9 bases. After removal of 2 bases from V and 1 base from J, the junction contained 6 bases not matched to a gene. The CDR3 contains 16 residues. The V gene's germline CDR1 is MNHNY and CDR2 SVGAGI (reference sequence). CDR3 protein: CASSYTLTGGSYEQYF. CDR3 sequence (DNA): TGTGCCAGCAGTTACACCCTGACAGGGGGATCCTACGAGCAGTACTTC.

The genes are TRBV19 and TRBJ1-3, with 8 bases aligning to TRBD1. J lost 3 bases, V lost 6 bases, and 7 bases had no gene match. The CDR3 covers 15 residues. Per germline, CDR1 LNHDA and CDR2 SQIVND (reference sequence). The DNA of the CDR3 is TGTGCCAGTAGCGATGGACAGGGCGGTGGAAACACCATATATTTT. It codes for CASSDGQGGGNTIYF.

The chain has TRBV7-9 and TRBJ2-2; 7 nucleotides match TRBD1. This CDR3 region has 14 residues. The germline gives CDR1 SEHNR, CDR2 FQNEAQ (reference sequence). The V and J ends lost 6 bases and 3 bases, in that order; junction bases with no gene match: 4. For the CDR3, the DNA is TGTGCCAGCAGTCTAACAGGGGACACCGGGGAGCTGTTTTTT. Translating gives CASSLTGDTGELFF.

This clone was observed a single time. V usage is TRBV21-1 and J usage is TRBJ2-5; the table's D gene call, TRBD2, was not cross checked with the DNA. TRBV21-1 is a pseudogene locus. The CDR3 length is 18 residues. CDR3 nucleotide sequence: TGTGCCAGCAGCTCTATCCCAGCGGGAGGCCATCTCCAAGAGACCCAGTACTTC. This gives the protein CASSSIPAGGHLQETQYF.

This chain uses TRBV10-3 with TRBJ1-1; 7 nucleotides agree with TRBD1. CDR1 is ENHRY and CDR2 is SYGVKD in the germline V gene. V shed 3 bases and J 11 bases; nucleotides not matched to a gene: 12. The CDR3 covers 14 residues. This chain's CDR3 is CAISERTGQDEAFF. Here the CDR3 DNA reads TGTGCCATCAGTGAAAGGACAGGACAGGATGAGGCTTTCTTT.

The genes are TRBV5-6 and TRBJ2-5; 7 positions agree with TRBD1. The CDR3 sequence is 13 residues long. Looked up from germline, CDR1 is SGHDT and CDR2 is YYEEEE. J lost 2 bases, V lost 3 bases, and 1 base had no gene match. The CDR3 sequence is CASSWDSQETQYF. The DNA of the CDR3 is TGTGCCAGCAGCTGGGACAGTCAAGAGACCCAGTACTTC.

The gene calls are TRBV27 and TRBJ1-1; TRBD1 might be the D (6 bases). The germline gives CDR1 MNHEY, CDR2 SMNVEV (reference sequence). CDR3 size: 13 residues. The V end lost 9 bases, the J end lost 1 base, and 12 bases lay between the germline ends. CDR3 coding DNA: TGTGCCAGTACCCGGACAGCGAACACTGAAGCTTTCTTT. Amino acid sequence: CASTRTANTEAFF.

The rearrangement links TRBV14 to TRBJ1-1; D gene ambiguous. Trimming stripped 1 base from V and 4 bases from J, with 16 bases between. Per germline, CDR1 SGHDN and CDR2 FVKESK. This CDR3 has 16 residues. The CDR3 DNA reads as TGTGCCAGCAGCCAAGCGAGGCGGTGGGAGGGCACTGAAGCTTTCTTT. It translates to CASSQARRWEGTEAFF. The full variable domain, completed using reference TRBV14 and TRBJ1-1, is EAGVTQFPSHSVIEKGQTVTLRCDPISGHDNLYWYRRVMGKEIKFLLHFVKESKQDESGMPNNRFLAERTGGTYSTLKVQPAELEDSGVYFCASSQARRWEGTEAFFGQGTRLTVV.

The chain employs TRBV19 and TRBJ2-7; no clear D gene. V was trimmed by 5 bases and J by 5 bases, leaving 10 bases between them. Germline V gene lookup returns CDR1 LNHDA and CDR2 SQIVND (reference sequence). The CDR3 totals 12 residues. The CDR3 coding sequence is TGTGCCAGTAGTTTCCTCGCAGACGAGCAGTACTTC. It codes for CASSFLADEQYF.

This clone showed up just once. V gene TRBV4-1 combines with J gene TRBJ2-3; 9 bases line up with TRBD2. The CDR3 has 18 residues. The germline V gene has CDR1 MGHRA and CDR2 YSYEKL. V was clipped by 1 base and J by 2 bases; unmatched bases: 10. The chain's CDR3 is CASSQGREAGGITDTQYF. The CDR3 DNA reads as TGCGCCAGCAGCCAAGGTAGGGAAGCGGGAGGAATCACAGATACGCAGTATTTT.

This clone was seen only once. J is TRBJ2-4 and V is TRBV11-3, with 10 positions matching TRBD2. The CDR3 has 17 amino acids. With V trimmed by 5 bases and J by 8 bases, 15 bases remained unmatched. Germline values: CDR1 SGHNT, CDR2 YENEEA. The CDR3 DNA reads TGTGCCAGCAGCGCGGACCGTCTAGCGGGAGAGGGGTACATTCAGTACTTC. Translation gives CASSADRLAGEGYIQYF.

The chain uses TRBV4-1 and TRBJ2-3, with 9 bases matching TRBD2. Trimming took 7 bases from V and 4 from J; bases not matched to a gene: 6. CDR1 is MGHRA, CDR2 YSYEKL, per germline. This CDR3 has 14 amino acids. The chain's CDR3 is CASTRREGADTQYF. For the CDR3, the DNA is TGCGCCAGCACGCGGCGGGAGGGCGCAGATACGCAGTATTTT.

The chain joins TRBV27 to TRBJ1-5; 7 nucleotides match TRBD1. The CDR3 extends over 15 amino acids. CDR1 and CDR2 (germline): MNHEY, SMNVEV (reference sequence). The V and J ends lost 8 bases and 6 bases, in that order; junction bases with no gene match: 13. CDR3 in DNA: TGTGCCAGCGGCGTGGGACAGACGATCGGTCAGCCCCAGCATTTT. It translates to CASGVGQTIGQPQHF.

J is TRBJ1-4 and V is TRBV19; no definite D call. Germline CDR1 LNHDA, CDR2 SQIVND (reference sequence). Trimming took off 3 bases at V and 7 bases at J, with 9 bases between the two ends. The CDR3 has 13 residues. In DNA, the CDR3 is TGTGCCAGTAGTATCTTAGAGGGTGAAAAACTGTTTTTT. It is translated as CASSILEGEKLFF.

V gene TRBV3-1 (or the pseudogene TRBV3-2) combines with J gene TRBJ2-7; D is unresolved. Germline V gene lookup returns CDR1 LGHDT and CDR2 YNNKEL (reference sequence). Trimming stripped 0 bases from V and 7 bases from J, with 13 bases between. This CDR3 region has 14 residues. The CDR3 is CASSQDLAVSEQYF. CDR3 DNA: TGTGCCAGCAGCCAAGATCTGGCGGTATCAGAGCAGTACTTC.

CDR3 in amino acids: CATSRDPPAGGLLAIQYF. The CDR3 DNA reads TGTGCCACCAGCAGAGATCCCCCAGCGGGAGGATTGCTCGCCATTCAGTACTTC. The chain links TRBV15 to TRBJ2-4, with TRBD2 matching over 9 bases. V lost 0 bases to trimming and J lost 9 bases; unmatched junction nucleotides: 15. Germline V gene lookup returns CDR1 LNHNV and CDR2 YYDKDF (reference sequence). This CDR3 has 18 amino acids.

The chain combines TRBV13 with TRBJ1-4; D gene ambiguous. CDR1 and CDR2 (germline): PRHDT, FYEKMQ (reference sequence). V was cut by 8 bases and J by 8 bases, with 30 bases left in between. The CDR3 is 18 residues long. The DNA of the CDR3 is TGTGCCAGCCGTAGCTTTCGGACGTATTCGGGGATTGGGGAAAAACTGTTTTTT. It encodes CASRSFRTYSGIGEKLFF. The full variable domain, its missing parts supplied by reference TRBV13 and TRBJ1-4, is AAGVIQSPRHLIKEKRETATLKCYPIPRHDTVYWYQQGPGQDPQFLISFYEKMQSDKGSIPDRFSAQQFSDYHSELNMSSLELGDSALYFCASRSFRTYSGIGEKLFFGSGTQLSVL.

The CDR3 coding sequence is TGTGCCAGCAAGGGGCTTAATGAAAAACTGTTTTTT. Amino acid sequence: CASKGLNEKLFF. The chain employs TRBV2 and TRBJ1-4, with TRBD1 as a possible D gene (5 bases). CDR1 is SNHLY, CDR2 FYNNEI, per germline. Between the trimmed V and J ends, which lost 7 bases and 4 bases, there was a span of 7 bases. This CDR3 has 12 residues.

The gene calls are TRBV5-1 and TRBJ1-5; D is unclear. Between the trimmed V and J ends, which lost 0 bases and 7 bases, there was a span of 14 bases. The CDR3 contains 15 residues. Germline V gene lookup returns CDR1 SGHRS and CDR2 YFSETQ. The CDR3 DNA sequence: TGCGCCAGCAGCTTGGCCGGCAGTAGCGGACAGCCCCAGCATTTT. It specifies CASSLAGSSGQPQHF.

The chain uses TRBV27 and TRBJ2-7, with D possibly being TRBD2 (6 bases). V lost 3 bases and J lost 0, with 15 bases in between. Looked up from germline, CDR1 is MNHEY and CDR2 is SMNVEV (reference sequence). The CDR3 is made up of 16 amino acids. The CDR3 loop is CASSFYGGRDSYEQYF. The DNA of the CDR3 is TGTGCCAGCAGTTTTTACGGTGGGCGGGACTCCTACGAGCAGTACTTC.

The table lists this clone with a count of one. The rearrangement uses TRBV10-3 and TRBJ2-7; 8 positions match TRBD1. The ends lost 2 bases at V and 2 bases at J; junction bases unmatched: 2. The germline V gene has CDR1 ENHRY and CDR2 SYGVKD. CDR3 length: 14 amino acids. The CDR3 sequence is CAISEDRGPYEQYF. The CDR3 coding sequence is TGTGCCATCAGTGAGGACAGGGGTCCCTACGAGCAGTACTTC.

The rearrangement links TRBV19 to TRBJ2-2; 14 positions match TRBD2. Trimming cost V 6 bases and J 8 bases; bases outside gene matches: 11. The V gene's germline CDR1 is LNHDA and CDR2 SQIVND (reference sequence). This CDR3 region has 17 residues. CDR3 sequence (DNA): TGTGCCAGTAGGCGAGGGGGGACTAGCGGGAGTCTAGGGGAGCTGTTTTTT. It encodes CASRRGGTSGSLGELFF.